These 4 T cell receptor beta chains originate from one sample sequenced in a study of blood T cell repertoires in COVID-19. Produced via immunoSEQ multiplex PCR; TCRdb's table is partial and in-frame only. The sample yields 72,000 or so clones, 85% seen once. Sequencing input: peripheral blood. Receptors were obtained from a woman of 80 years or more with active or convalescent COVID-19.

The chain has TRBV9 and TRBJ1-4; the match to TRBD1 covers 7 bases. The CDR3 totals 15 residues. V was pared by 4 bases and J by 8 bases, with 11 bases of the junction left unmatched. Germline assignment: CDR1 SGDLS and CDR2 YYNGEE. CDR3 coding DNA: TGTGCCAGCAGCCCATCCACGGGGGACAGCGAAAAACTGTTTTTT. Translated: CASSPSTGDSEKLFF.

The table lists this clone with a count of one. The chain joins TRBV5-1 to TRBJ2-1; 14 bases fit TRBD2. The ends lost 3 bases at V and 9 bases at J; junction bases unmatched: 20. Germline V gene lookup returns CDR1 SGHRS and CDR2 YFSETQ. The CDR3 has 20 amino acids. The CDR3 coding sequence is TGCGCCAGCAGCTCGCGGGACGCTTCGACTAGCGGGGGGGCCACCGGTGAGCAGTTCTTC. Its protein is CASSSRDASTSGGATGEQFF.

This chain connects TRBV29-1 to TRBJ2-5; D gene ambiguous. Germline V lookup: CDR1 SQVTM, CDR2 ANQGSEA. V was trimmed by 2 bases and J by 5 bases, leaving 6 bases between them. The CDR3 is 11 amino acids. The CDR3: CSVESGETQYF. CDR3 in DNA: TGCAGCGTTGAATCCGGGGAGACCCAGTACTTC.

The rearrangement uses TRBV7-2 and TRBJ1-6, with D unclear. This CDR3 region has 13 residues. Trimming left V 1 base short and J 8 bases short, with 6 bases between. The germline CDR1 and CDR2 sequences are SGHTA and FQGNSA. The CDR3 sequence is CASSLEEDSPLHF. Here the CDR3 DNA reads TGTGCCAGCAGCTTAGAGGAGGATTCACCCCTCCACTTT.